This TCR beta chain was sequenced in a study of T cell responses to AZD1222 COVID-19 vaccine. Study observations and caveats: It was only after the peak T cell response that any repertoires were sampled. Unmutated variant regions are reportedly targeted by nearly half of spike-specific TCRs.

Sequenced by immunoSEQ multiplex PCR; TCRdb stores in-frame clones only, minus some. The table includes 74,000 or so clones, under 90% detected once. The sample holds a few counts of this clone. Its cognate antigen is unknown. Specimen: peripheral blood, collected on day 0 of AZD1222 vaccination. The clonotype comes from an adult in good health.

Here the CDR3 reads CASSLNSGTGENSPLHF. The DNA for the CDR3 is TGTGCCAGCAGTCTTAATTCCGGGACAGGGGAAAATTCACCCCTCCACTTT. The chain couples TRBV21-1 to TRBJ1-6; the table's D gene call, TRBD1, was not cross checked with the DNA. TRBV21-1 is given as a pseudogene. CDR3 length: 17 residues.